The 13 T cell receptor beta chains given below trace back to one sample, sequenced in a study of cytomegalovirus exposure and HLA in healthy donors. The study ran its PCR with 60 Vbeta and 13 Jbeta primers. The protocol was immunoSEQ multiplex PCR, while the TCRdb copy is restricted to in-frame clones and leaves out a portion. The sample lists roughly 100,000 clones, more than 65% occurring once. The specimen was PBMCs. These receptors were obtained from a man aged 40-49 years in good health and CMV-seropositive.

The V call is TRBV2, the J call TRBJ2-7; no reliable D call. CDR3 length: 14 amino acids. Germline CDR1 and CDR2: SNHLY and FYNNEI. V shed 0 bases and J shed 6 bases, with 12 bases lying between them. The CDR3 region is CASSEAPLSGEQYF. CDR3 bases: TGTGCCAGCAGTGAAGCGCCCTTGTCAGGCGAGCAGTACTTC.

This clone was recorded once. This chain uses TRBV5-5 with TRBJ1-2; TRBD1 matches at 9 bases. The CDR3 covers 15 residues. V lost 4 bases, J lost 3 bases, and 7 bases stayed unmatched. The V gene's germline CDR1 is SGHKS and CDR2 YYEKEE (reference sequence). In nucleotides, the CDR3 is TGTGCCAGCAGCCAGGACAGGGGAAGCTACTATGGCTACACCTTC. Its translation: CASSQDRGSYYGYTF.

This rearrangement joins TRBV6-6 to TRBJ1-5, with D unclear. CDR3 size: 12 residues. Germline CDR1 reads MNHNY; CDR2 reads SVGAGI (reference sequence). The germline V and J ends were trimmed by 7 bases and 5 bases, with 9 bases remaining between them. The CDR3 DNA reads as TGTGCCAGCACCCCGTCCGATCAGCCCCAGCATTTT. Translated, it gives CASTPSDQPQHF.

This clone occurred a few times. The rearrangement links TRBV18 to TRBJ2-1; no clear D. The CDR3 consists of 14 residues. The V end lost 0 bases, the J end lost 4 bases, and 7 bases lay between the germline ends. The germline CDR1 and CDR2 sequences are KGHSH and LQKENI. CDR3 sequence reads: CASSPPPGYNEQFF. The CDR3 region has the DNA TGTGCCAGCTCACCACCTCCCGGGTACAATGAGCAGTTCTTC.

The V call is TRBV30, the J call TRBJ1-1; D is unclear. Trimming pared 1 base from V and 0 bases from J, leaving 6 bases between. Germline CDR1 and CDR2: GTSNPN and SVGIG (reference sequence). This CDR3 has 13 amino acids. For the CDR3, the DNA is TGTGCCTGGAGTGAGACTGTGAACACTGAAGCTTTCTTT. This gives the protein CAWSETVNTEAFF.

This chain connects TRBV7-9 to TRBJ2-1, with TRBD1 as a possible D gene (6 bases). Trimming left V 5 bases short and J 8 bases short, with 25 bases between. Germline CDR1 SEHNR, CDR2 FQNEAQ (reference sequence). CDR3 length equals 17 residues. This CDR3 is CASSPTPRTVASHEQFF. CDR3 DNA: TGTGCCAGCAGCCCGACCCCCCGGACAGTGGCTAGCCATGAGCAGTTCTTC.

V and J are TRBV4-2 and TRBJ2-7; TRBD2 aligns across 12 bases. V lost 4 bases and J lost 3; bases outside the gene matches: 7. The CDR3 has 16 amino acids. CDR1 and CDR2 (germline): LGHNA, YNFKEQ. The CDR3 loop is CASSLELAGGIYEQYF. In DNA, the CDR3 is TGTGCCAGCAGCCTTGAACTAGCGGGAGGAATCTACGAGCAGTACTTC.

The CDR3 nucleotides read TGTGCCAGCCCGGTGGGGGGGCGTAAGAACACCGGGGAGCTGTTTTTT. Protein: CASPVGGRKNTGELFF. The V and J genes are TRBV5-8 and TRBJ2-2, with D possibly TRBD2 on 7 matching bases. With 7 bases removed from V and 1 base from J, the gap between germline ends came to 17 bases. CDR1 and CDR2 (germline): SGHTS, YDEGEE. CDR3 length equals 16 residues.

The chain combines TRBV10-3 with TRBJ2-1, with 8 positions matching TRBD1. This CDR3 region has 16 residues. V lost 11 bases and J lost 6; bases outside the gene matches: 18. In germline, CDR1 is ENHRY, CDR2 SYGVKD. CDR3 sequence reads: CAATRSNQGAANEQFF. The CDR3 DNA is TGTGCCGCCACACGCAGCAACCAGGGGGCCGCCAATGAGCAGTTCTTC.

The rearrangement uses TRBV5-1 and TRBJ2-5, with D possibly TRBD1 on 6 matching bases. The germline gives CDR1 SGHRS, CDR2 YFSETQ. The length of the CDR3 is 15 residues. The V gene lost 3 bases and the J gene lost 5 bases, with 17 bases spanning the gap. This CDR3 reads CASSYGQNKGETQYF. The CDR3 DNA reads as TGCGCCAGCAGCTACGGACAGAACAAGGGGGAGACCCAGTACTTC. The whole variable domain, filled in from reference TRBV5-1 and TRBJ2-5, reads KAGVTQTPRYLIKTRGQQVTLSCSPISGHRSVSWYQQTPGQGLQFLFEYFSETQRNKGNFPGRFSGRQFSNSRSEMNVSTLELGDSALYLCASSYGQNKGETQYFGPGTRLLVL.

This chain links TRBV5-1 with TRBJ2-2; 8 bases fit TRBD1. Unmatched junction bases numbered 8, after V lost 8 bases and J lost 5 bases. Germline CDR1 and CDR2: SGHRS and YFSETQ. This CDR3 spans 14 amino acids. As DNA, the CDR3 is TGCGCCAGTACCCCGCGACAGGGGACCGGGGAGCTGTTTTTT. Translated, it gives CASTPRQGTGELFF.

The chain carries TRBV5-4 and TRBJ1-4, with 9 bases lining up with TRBD1. The CDR3 length is 13 residues. The V and J ends lost 5 bases and 10 bases, in that order; junction bases with no gene match: 6. The V gene's germline CDR1 is SGHNT and CDR2 YYREEE (reference sequence). CDR3 in DNA: TGTGCCAGCAGTTGGGACAGGGATGGAAAACTGTTTTTT. Translating it yields CASSWDRDGKLFF.

The chain carries TRBV10-3 and TRBJ2-1; weak D call: TRBD2 (5 bases). V was shortened by 6 bases and J by 6 bases, with 18 bases between the two germline ends. Germline loops: CDR1 ENHRY, CDR2 SYGVKD. This CDR3 contains 15 residues. For the CDR3, the DNA is TGTGCCATCAGCCCAGCGGTTTCCCCCCCCAATGAGCAGTTCTTC. As protein: CAISPAVSPPNEQFF.